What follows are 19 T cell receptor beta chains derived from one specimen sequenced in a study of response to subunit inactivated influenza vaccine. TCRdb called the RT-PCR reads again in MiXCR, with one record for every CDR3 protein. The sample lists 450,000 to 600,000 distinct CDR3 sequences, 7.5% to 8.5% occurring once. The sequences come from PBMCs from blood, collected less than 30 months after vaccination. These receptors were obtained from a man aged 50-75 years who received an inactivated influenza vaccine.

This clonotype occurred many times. CDR3 nucleotides: TGTGCCAGCAAAAAGGGCGTACGGAGCAATCAGCCCCAGCATTTT. Residues: CASKKGVRSNQPQHF. The chain links TRBV2 to TRBJ1-5, with no clear D. Germline V gene sequence: CDR1 SNHLY, CDR2 FYNNEI. V was clipped by 7 bases and J by 1 base, with 14 bases between them. The length of the CDR3 is 15 residues.

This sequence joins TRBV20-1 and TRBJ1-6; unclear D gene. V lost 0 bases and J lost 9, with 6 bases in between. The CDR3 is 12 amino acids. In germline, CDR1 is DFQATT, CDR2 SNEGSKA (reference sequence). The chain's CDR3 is CSARDSGSPLHF. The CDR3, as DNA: TGCAGTGCTAGAGACAGCGGTTCACCCCTCCACTTT.

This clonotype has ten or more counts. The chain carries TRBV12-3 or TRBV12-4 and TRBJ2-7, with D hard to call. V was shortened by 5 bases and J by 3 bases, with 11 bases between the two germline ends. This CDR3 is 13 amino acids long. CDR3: CASSLLNNYEQYF. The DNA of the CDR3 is TGTGCCAGCAGTCTACTAAATAACTACGAGCAGTACTTC.

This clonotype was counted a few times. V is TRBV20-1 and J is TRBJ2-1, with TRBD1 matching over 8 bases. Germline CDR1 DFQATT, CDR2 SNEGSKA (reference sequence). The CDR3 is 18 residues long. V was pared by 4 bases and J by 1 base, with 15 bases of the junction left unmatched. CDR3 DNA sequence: TGCAGTGCTAAGCCCAGGGGGCGGAGGGGGGTATCCTACAATGAGCAGTTCTTC. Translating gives CSAKPRGRRGVSYNEQFF.

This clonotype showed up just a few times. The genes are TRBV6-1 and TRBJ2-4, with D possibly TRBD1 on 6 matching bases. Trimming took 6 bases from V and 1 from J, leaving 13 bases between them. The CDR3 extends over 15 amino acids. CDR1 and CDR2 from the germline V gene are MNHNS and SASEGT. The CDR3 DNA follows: TGTGCCAGCAGGAAAACAACAGGGGCCAAAAACATTCAGTACTTC. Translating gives CASRKTTGAKNIQYF.

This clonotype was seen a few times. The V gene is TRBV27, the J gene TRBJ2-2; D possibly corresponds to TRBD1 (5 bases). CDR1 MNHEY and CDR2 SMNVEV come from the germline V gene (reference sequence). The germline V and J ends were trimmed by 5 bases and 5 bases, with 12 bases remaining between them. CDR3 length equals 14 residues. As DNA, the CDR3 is TGTGCCAGCAGTCGCCTAGGGGAAACCGGGGAGCTGTTTTTT. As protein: CASSRLGETGELFF.

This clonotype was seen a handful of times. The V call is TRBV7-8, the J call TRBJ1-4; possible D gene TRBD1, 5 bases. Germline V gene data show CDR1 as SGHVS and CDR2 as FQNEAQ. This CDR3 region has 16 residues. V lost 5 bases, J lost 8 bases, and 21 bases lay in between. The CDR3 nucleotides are TGTGCCAGCAGCGGGATAGGGACGGCCCGAAGAGAAAAACTGTTTTTT. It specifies CASSGIGTARREKLFF. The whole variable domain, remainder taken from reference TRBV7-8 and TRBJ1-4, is GAGVSQSPRYKVAKRGQDVALRCDPISGHVSLFWYQQALGQGPEFLTYFQNEAQLDKSGLPSDRFFAERPEGSVSTLKIQRTQQEDSAVYLCASSGIGTARREKLFFGSGTQLSVL.

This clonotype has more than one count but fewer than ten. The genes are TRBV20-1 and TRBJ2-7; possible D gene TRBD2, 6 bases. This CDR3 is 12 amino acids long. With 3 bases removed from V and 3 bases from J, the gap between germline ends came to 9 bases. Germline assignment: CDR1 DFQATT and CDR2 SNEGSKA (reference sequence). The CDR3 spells CSARWGDYEQYF. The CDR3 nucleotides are TGCAGTGCTAGGTGGGGGGACTACGAGCAGTACTTC.

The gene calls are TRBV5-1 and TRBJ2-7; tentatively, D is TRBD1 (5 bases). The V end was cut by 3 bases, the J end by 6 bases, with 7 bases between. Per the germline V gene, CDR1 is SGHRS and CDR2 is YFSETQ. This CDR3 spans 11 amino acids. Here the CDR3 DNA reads TGCGCCAGCAGCTCAGGGCTCGAGCAGTACTTC. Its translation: CASSSGLEQYF.

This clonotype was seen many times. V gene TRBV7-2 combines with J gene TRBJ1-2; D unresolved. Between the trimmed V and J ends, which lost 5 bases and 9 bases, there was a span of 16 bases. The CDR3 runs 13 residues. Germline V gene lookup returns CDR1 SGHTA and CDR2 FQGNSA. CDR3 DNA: TGTGCCAGCAGCCCGGGTTTCGCGAGGAGCTACACCTTC. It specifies CASSPGFARSYTF. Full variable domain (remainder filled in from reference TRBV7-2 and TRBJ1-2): GAGVSQSPSNKVTEKGKDVELRCDPISGHTALYWYRQSLGQGLEFLIYFQGNSAPDKSGLPSDRFSAERTGGSVSTLTIQRTQQEDSAVYLCASSPGFARSYTFGSGTRLTVV.

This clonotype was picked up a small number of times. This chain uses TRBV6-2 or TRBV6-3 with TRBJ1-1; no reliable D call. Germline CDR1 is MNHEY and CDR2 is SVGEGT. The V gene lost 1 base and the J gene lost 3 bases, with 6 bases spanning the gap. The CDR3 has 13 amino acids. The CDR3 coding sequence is TGTGCCAGCAGTTACTTTTGGGACACTGAAGCTTTCTTT. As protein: CASSYFWDTEAFF.

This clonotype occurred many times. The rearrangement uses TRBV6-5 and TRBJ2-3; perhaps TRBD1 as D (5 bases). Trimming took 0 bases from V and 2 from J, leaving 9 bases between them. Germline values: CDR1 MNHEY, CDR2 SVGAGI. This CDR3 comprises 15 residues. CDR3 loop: CASSYSTAITDTQYF. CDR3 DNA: TGTGCCAGCAGTTACTCGACAGCGATCACAGATACGCAGTATTTT.

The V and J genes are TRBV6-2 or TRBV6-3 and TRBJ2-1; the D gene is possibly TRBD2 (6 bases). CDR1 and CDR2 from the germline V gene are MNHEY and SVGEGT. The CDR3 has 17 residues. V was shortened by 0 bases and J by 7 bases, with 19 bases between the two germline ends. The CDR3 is CASSYSVRGFAINEQFF. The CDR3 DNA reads TGTGCCAGCAGTTACTCGGTGCGGGGTTTCGCGATTAATGAGCAGTTCTTC.

CDR3 residues: CSAISSPVQYF. CDR3 nucleotide sequence: TGCAGTGCAATATCAAGCCCGGTCCAGTACTTC. This chain uses TRBV20-1 with TRBJ2-5; no clear D gene. Germline CDR1 and CDR2: DFQATT and SNEGSKA (reference sequence). This CDR3 has 11 amino acids. V was trimmed by 6 bases and J by 10 bases, leaving 15 bases between them.

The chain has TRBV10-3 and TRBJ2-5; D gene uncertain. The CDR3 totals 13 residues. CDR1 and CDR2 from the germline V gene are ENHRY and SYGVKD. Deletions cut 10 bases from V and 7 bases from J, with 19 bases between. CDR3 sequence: CATEAQASPTQYF. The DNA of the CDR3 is TGTGCCACCGAGGCGCAGGCGTCACCGACCCAGTACTTC.

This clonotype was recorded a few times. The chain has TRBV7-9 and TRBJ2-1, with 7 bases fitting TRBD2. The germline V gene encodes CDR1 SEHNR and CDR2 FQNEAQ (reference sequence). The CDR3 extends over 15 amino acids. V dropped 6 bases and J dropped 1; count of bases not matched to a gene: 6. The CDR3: CASRLSGTSYNEQFF. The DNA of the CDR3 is TGTGCCAGCAGGTTGAGCGGGACGTCCTACAATGAGCAGTTCTTC.

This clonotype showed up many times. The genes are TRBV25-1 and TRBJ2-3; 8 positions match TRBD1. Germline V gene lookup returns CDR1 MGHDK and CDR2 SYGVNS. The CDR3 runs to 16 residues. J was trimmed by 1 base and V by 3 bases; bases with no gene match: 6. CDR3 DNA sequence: TGTGCCAGCAGTGACATAAAGGACAGGGGCACAGATACGCAGTATTTT. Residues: CASSDIKDRGTDTQYF.

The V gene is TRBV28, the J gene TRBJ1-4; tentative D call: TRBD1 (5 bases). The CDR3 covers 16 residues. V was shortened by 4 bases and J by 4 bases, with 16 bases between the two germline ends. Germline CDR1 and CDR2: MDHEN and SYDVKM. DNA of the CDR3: TGTGCCAGCAGTTCGCCGACGGGAGGGGATAATGAAAAACTGTTTTTT. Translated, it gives CASSSPTGGDNEKLFF.

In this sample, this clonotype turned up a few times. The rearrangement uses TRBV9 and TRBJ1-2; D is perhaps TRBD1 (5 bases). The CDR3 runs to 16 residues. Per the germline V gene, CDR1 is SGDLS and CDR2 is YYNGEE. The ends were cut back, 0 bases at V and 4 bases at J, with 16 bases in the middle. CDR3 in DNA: TGTGCCAGCAGCGTAGCGGCGGGCAGGGCTATCTATGGCTACACCTTC. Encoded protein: CASSVAAGRAIYGYTF.